These 23 T cell receptor beta chains came from one sample sequenced in a study of T cell changes during pregnancy in multiple sclerosis. Data came from immunoSEQ multiplex PCR; TCRdb stores just in-frame clones and leaves some out. Among over 60,000 clones listed, about nine tenths were seen once. The sequences come from peripheral blood, collected in the first trimester of pregnancy. The receptors here all came from a female donor with multiple sclerosis, enrolled in a pregnancy study.

The chain carries TRBV19 and TRBJ2-2; D not certain. Trimming removed 2 bases from V and 5 bases from J, with 12 bases in between. In germline, CDR1 is LNHDA, CDR2 SQIVND (reference sequence). CDR3 size: 15 residues. CDR3 region: CASSISGGRTGELFF. CDR3 bases: TGTGCCAGTAGTATATCTGGTGGCAGAACCGGGGAGCTGTTTTTT.

The chain employs TRBV7-2 and TRBJ1-1, with a tentative D call TRBD1 (5 bases). CDR3 length: 13 amino acids. Germline V lookup: CDR1 SGHTA, CDR2 FQGNSA. Trimming shortened V by 4 bases and J by 2 bases, and 8 bases separated the two germline ends. CDR3 in amino acids: CASSSTVNTEAFF. In nucleotides, the CDR3 is TGTGCCAGCAGCTCGACAGTTAACACTGAAGCTTTCTTT.

The chain uses TRBV7-2 and TRBJ1-2; D is unclear. CDR1 SGHTA and CDR2 FQGNSA come from the germline V gene. Deletions cut 8 bases from V and 11 bases from J, with 21 bases between. The CDR3 has 13 residues. The CDR3 coding sequence is TGTGCCAGCTCCCCAAAACCATCATCGGTATACACCTTC. The encoded protein is CASSPKPSSVYTF.

In nucleotides, the CDR3 is TGTGCCAGCACCTTTGGCAGCGACTATGGCTACACCTTC. Translation gives CASTFGSDYGYTF. The V gene is TRBV2, the J gene TRBJ1-2; D is ambiguous. V was clipped by 7 bases and J by 3 bases, with 12 bases between them. This CDR3 contains 13 residues. Germline CDR1 and CDR2: SNHLY and FYNNEI.

The chain is built from TRBV9 and TRBJ2-2; no definite D call. The germline CDR1 and CDR2 sequences are SGDLS and YYNGEE. The CDR3 is 15 residues long. Deletions cut 1 base from V and 0 bases from J, with 7 bases between. The CDR3 loop reads CASSVLQTNTGELFF. DNA of the CDR3: TGTGCCAGCAGCGTACTCCAGACGAACACCGGGGAGCTGTTTTTT.

The CDR3 coding sequence is TGTGCCAGCTCCCCGACAGGGGAGCCCTATAGCAATCAGCCCCAGCATTTT. Encoded protein: CASSPTGEPYSNQPQHF. The J gene is TRBJ1-5, the V gene TRBV18, with 8 bases matching TRBD1. Unmatched junction bases numbered 10, after V lost 6 bases and J lost 0 bases. Germline values: CDR1 KGHSH, CDR2 LQKENI. The CDR3 loop spans 17 amino acids.

This chain links TRBV11-2 with TRBJ2-6; D may be TRBD2 (5 bases). The CDR3 extends over 16 amino acids. Germline values: CDR1 SGHAT, CDR2 FQNNGV. V was clipped by 1 base and J by 0 bases, with 7 bases between them. In DNA, the CDR3 is TGTGCCAGCAGCTTAGTAAGCGGCTCTGGGGCCAACGTCCTGACTTTC. Translating gives CASSLVSGSGANVLTF.

The chain couples TRBV4-1 to TRBJ1-2; D not resolved. The germline V gene encodes CDR1 MGHRA and CDR2 YSYEKL. This CDR3 has 15 amino acids. Trimming shortened V by 1 base and J by 4 bases, and 13 bases separated the two germline ends. CDR3 sequence (DNA): TGCGCCAGCAGCCAAGCTCGGAACTGGAGCTATGGCTACACCTTC. Its protein product is CASSQARNWSYGYTF.

The chain joins TRBV5-1 to TRBJ1-1; D is ambiguous. The CDR3 loop spans 13 amino acids. Germline V lookup: CDR1 SGHRS, CDR2 YFSETQ. V was shortened by 2 bases and J by 7 bases, with 12 bases between the two germline ends. The DNA for the CDR3 is TGCGCCAGCAGCTTCTCTGGTCGGGGTGAAGCTTTCTTT. This translates into CASSFSGRGEAFF.

This sequence joins TRBV30 and TRBJ1-5; no firm D call. CDR1 and CDR2 from the germline V gene are GTSNPN and SVGIG (reference sequence). The CDR3 length is 17 residues. Deletions cut 2 bases from V and 0 bases from J, with 17 bases between. CDR3 in DNA: TGTGCCTGGAGTTTTCCCCACAGCCCCAGTAGCAATCAGCCCCAGCATTTT. It is translated as CAWSFPHSPSSNQPQHF.

The chain combines TRBV27 with TRBJ2-1, with TRBD2 matching over 9 bases. The ends lost 0 bases at V and 4 bases at J; junction bases unmatched: 1. Germline CDR1 reads MNHEY; CDR2 reads SMNVEV (reference sequence). CDR3 length: 15 amino acids. The CDR3 protein is CASSLSAGGYNEQFF. The CDR3 bases are TGTGCCAGCAGTTTATCGGCGGGAGGGTACAATGAGCAGTTCTTC.

This chain uses TRBV14 with TRBJ2-6; a possible D gene is TRBD1 (5 bases). Trimming took off 2 bases at V and 11 bases at J, with 10 bases between the two ends. The CDR3 covers 13 residues. Germline assignment: CDR1 SGHDN and CDR2 FVKESK. CDR3 region: CASSQTGSDVLTF. CDR3 sequence (DNA): TGTGCCAGCAGCCAAACAGGCAGCGACGTCCTGACTTTC.

This chain joins TRBV10-1 and TRBJ2-1; D may be TRBD2 (6 bases). Germline assignment: CDR1 WNHNN and CDR2 SYGVQD (reference sequence). The CDR3 extends over 15 amino acids. V was shortened by 4 bases and J by 0 bases, with 10 bases between the two germline ends. CDR3 DNA: TGCGCCAGCAGTGCCTCCGGGAGCTCCTACAATGAGCAGTTCTTC. Its translation: CASSASGSSYNEQFF.

V is TRBV5-6 and J is TRBJ2-5, with TRBD2 as a possible D gene (5 bases). The CDR3 covers 13 residues. The V gene lost 5 bases and the J gene lost 1 base, with 9 bases spanning the gap. Per germline, CDR1 SGHDT and CDR2 YYEEEE. The CDR3 DNA reads as TGTGCCAGCAGGTTAGCGCCCCAAGAGACCCAGTACTTC. Amino acid sequence: CASRLAPQETQYF.

DNA for the CDR3: TGTGCCAGCAAATCTGACGGGTCCTACGAGCAGTACTTC. This gives the protein CASKSDGSYEQYF. The rearrangement uses TRBV27 and TRBJ2-7; D remains ambiguous. Trimming left V 7 bases short and J 1 base short, with 11 bases between. The CDR3 has 13 amino acids. CDR1 MNHEY and CDR2 SMNVEV come from the germline V gene (reference sequence).

This clone was counted a single time. The CDR3 bases are TGTGCCAGCAGCGTAGCTCGGGGAGGGGAGACCCAGTACTTC. It codes for CASSVARGGETQYF. This chain links TRBV9 with TRBJ2-5, with 7 bases identical to TRBD2. Germline V gene lookup returns CDR1 SGDLS and CDR2 YYNGEE. V gave up 0 bases and J gave up 5 bases; unmatched junction bases: 4. CDR3 length equals 14 residues.

The DNA for the CDR3 is TGTGCCAGCGCGGGGGGCGGGTATGGCTACACCTTC. Its protein product is CASAGGGYGYTF. J is TRBJ1-2 and V is TRBV9, with D possibly being TRBD1 (6 bases). The CDR3 sequence is 12 residues long. The germline CDR1 and CDR2 sequences are SGDLS and YYNGEE. Trimming left V 7 bases short and J 5 bases short, with 12 bases between.

This clone turned up a few times. This sequence joins TRBV6-4 and TRBJ1-1; D is possibly TRBD1 (6 bases). The CDR3 is 14 amino acids. Trimming removed 6 bases from V and 6 bases from J, with 17 bases in between. Germline lookup yields CDR1 MRHNA and CDR2 SNTAGT. As DNA, the CDR3 is TGTGCCAGCAGACGGACAGAATCAGGGTCTGAAGCTTTCTTT. This translates into CASRRTESGSEAFF.

This rearrangement joins TRBV6-5 to TRBJ2-5; a possible D gene is TRBD2 (5 bases). Trimming removed 0 bases at V and 5 bases at J, with 13 bases between. This CDR3 spans 15 amino acids. Germline loops: CDR1 MNHEY, CDR2 SVGAGI. As DNA, the CDR3 is TGTGCCAGCAGTTACTCAATATCTAGCTCGGAGACCCAGTACTTC. Protein: CASSYSISSSETQYF.

The rearrangement links TRBV7-2 to TRBJ1-5; 8 nucleotides align to TRBD1. Germline trimming cut 6 bases from V and 4 bases from J; bases unmatched to any gene: 5. This CDR3 has 14 amino acids. The germline V gene has CDR1 SGHTA and CDR2 FQGNSA. CDR3 DNA: TGTGCCAGCAGTTACGACAGGGGTAATCAGCCCCAGCATTTT. It encodes CASSYDRGNQPQHF.

V and J are TRBV30 and TRBJ1-2; D is perhaps TRBD1 (6 bases). Germline V lookup: CDR1 GTSNPN, CDR2 SVGIG (reference sequence). Trimming took off 3 bases at V and 2 bases at J, with 13 bases between the two ends. CDR3 size: 14 residues. Written as DNA, the CDR3 is TGTGCCTGGAGCCCCGGGACAAGCAACTATGGCTACACCTTC. As protein: CAWSPGTSNYGYTF.

This clone occurred once. The chain recombines TRBV19 with TRBJ1-3; D unresolved. V was trimmed by 6 bases and J by 0 bases, leaving 9 bases between them. Looked up from germline, CDR1 is LNHDA and CDR2 is SQIVND (reference sequence). The CDR3 consists of 14 residues. In nucleotides, the CDR3 is TGTGCCAGTAGAGAACAGATCTCTGGAAACACCATATATTTT. It yields the protein CASREQISGNTIYF.

V usage is TRBV7-2 and J usage is TRBJ2-2, with D possibly matching TRBD2 (5 bases). From germline, CDR1 is SGHTA and CDR2 FQGNSA. Trimming took off 5 bases at V and 6 bases at J, with 16 bases between the two ends. There are 15 residues in the CDR3. The CDR3 reads CASSPRPGLAGELFF. CDR3 bases: TGTGCCAGCAGCCCTCGGCCGGGGTTGGCCGGGGAGCTGTTTTTT.